A selection of T cell receptor beta chains follows, all from one sample in a study of OX40 agonist ivuxolimab in advanced cancers. Clones were sequenced by immunoSEQ multiplex PCR, and TCRdb holds only the in-frame ones, with some missing. The sample lists 100,000 to 150,000 clones, roughly 90% occurring once. This sample comprised CD4+ or CD8+ T cells sorted from blood, obtained in a trial of the OX40 agonist ivuxolimab. Receptors originate from an adult with an advanced solid tumor such as melanoma, head and neck, liver or kidney cancer. Both conserved end residues are part of each CDR3. A D gene is named only where the DNA matches it firmly. Rows may omit the clone size; those that give it use once, few, many or a size class.

V	J	D	size	DNA	CDR3
TRBV4-2	TRBJ2-4	.	.	TGTGCCAGCAGCCAAGATCTGGGAACTGGGGCCAAAAACATTCAGTACTTC	CASSQDLGTGAKNIQYF
TRBV7-2	TRBJ2-3	.	.	TGTGCCAGCAGCTTACTTGGGGATACGCAGTATTTT	CASSLLGDTQYF
TRBV7-3	TRBJ1-4	.	.	TGTGCCAGCAGCTTACTCCCAGGGGAAAAACTGTTTTTT	CASSLLPGEKLFF
TRBV27	TRBJ1-2	TRBD1	.	TGTGCCAGCACCCTTCACCTCCCTCCGGGACAGGGGGCTGGTGGCTACACCTTC	CASTLHLPPGQGAGGYTF
TRBV9	TRBJ2-1	TRBD1	.	TGTGCCAGCAGCGTAGGACAGGGGGGCAATGAGCAGTTCTTC	CASSVGQGGNEQFF
TRBV2	TRBJ1-2	.	.	TGTGCCAGCCCGGGGGGGTCTAACTATGGCTACACCTTC	CASPGGSNYGYTF
TRBV7-8	TRBJ2-7	.	.	TGTGCCAGCAGCCCCTATCAACCCCACGAGCAGTACTTC	CASSPYQPHEQYF
TRBV29-1	TRBJ2-5	TRBD1	.	TGCAGCGTTGAAACAGGGACAGCGATACAAGAGACCCAGTACTTC	CSVETGTAIQETQYF
TRBV6-1	TRBJ1-1	TRBD1	.	TGTGCCAGCAGTGAACAGGGGGGCGGGACTGAAGCTTTCTTT	CASSEQGGGTEAFF
TRBV5-6	TRBJ1-1	TRBD1	.	TGTGCCAGCAGTCCCGACAGGGCCACTGAAGCTTTCTTT	CASSPDRATEAFF
TRBV2	TRBJ2-3	TRBD1	once	TGTGCCAGCACCCCAATACAGGGGGCCACAGATACGCAGTATTTT	CASTPIQGATDTQYF
TRBV4-3	TRBJ1-2	TRBD1	.	TGCGCCAGCAGCTCGACAGGGACCTCTGGCTATGGCTACACCTTC	CASSSTGTSGYGYTF
TRBV5-1	TRBJ1-4	TRBD1	.	TGCGCCAGCAGCCAAAAGACAGGGGACGAAAAACTGTTTTTT	CASSQKTGDEKLFF
TRBV28	TRBJ1-2	TRBD1	.	TGTGCCAGCAGTACAGGGGCGGGTTATGGCTACACCTTC	CASSTGAGYGYTF
TRBV5-6	TRBJ2-7	TRBD2	.	TGTGCCAGCAGCTTGGGAGCGGGAGGAGTGCGCGAGCAGTACTTC	CASSLGAGGVREQYF
TRBV7-6	TRBJ1-2	.	.	TGTGCCAGCAGCTCATCGGGGTTCGGCTACACCTTC	CASSSSGFGYTF
TRBV28	TRBJ1-2	TRBD1	once	TGTGCCAGCAGTAATCCGGTGGGGACAGGGGGAGGGGGCTACACCTTC	CASSNPVGTGGGGYTF
TRBV7-2	TRBJ2-1	.	.	TGTGCCAGCGGATTTTATGGGGGGCACAATGAGCAGTTCTTC	CASGFYGGHNEQFF
TRBV6-1	TRBJ1-1	TRBD1	.	TGTGCCAGCAGCCAAGAGGGACAGTTCATAGAAGCTTTCTTT	CASSQEGQFIEAFF
TRBV19	TRBJ2-3	.	.	TGTGCCAGTAGTATAGGGGAGCCCCGCACAGATACGCAGTATTTT	CASSIGEPRTDTQYF
TRBV19	TRBJ1-4	TRBD1	.	TGTGCCAGTAGTATTACAGGGACACAGGGGGAAAAACTGTTTTTT	CASSITGTQGEKLFF
TRBV7-8	TRBJ2-1	TRBD2	.	TGTGCCAGCAGCCCCCGGGAGGGGCGCTCCTACAATGAGCAGTTCTTC	CASSPREGRSYNEQFF
TRBV19	TRBJ2-6	.	.	TGTGCCAGTAGTATCCCAGCAGTCTCTGGGGCCAACGTCCTGACTTTC	CASSIPAVSGANVLTF
TRBV28	TRBJ1-2	.	.	TGTGCCAGCAGTCCGGTCGGGGGGGTGGTGGGCTATGGCTACACCTTC	CASSPVGGVVGYGYTF
TRBV11-3	TRBJ2-7	TRBD2	.	TGTGCCAGCAGCTTAGGGATAGCGGGATGGGAAGAGCAGTACTTC	CASSLGIAGWEEQYF
TRBV2	TRBJ2-5	TRBD1	.	TGTGCCAGCAGTGAAGGGACAGGGCAAGAGACCCAGTACTTC	CASSEGTGQETQYF
TRBV6-5	TRBJ2-2	.	.	TGTGCCAGCAGCTATGGGCCTGGCGGGGAGCTGTTTTTT	CASSYGPGGELFF
TRBV28	TRBJ1-1	TRBD1	.	TGTGCCAGCAGGTTCCGGGACAGAAACACTGAAGCTTTCTTT	CASRFRDRNTEAFF
TRBV7-9	TRBJ2-1	.	.	TGTGCCAGCACCTCCTGGGGGGGGCTCAATGAGCAGTTCTTC	CASTSWGGLNEQFF
TRBV5-1	TRBJ1-1	.	.	TGCGCCAGCAGCTTGGTCGGTGAAGCTTTCTTT	CASSLVGEAFF
TRBV5-1	TRBJ2-3	.	.	TGCGCCAGCAGCTTGGGGGACCAGGGGCCCTCGTATTTT	CASSLGDQGPSYF
TRBV2	TRBJ2-7	.	.	TGTGCCAGCAGGGGCGGAGACACAACCTACGAGCAGTACTTC	CASRGGDTTYEQYF
TRBV10-3	TRBJ2-5	TRBD1	.	TGTGCCACCTTGGGACAGGGGGTGTATACCCAGTACTTC	CATLGQGVYTQYF
TRBV5-1	TRBJ2-5	.	.	TGTGCCAGCAGCTACGTCGGAGTCAGCCAAGAGACCCAGTACTTC	CASSYVGVSQETQYF
TRBV28	TRBJ1-5	TRBD1	.	TGTGCCAGCAGACCCCGACCCAGCGGGACAGGATATCAGCCCCAGCATTTT	CASRPRPSGTGYQPQHF
TRBV7-2	TRBJ2-7	.	.	TGTGCCAGCAGCTTAATCCCCGTCAGGGGTCCCTACGAGCAGTACTTC	CASSLIPVRGPYEQYF
TRBV19	TRBJ2-1	.	.	TGTGCCAGTCAGGGGCCCAGCTCCTACAATGAGCAGTTCTTC	CASQGPSSYNEQFF
TRBV9	TRBJ2-7	.	.	TGTGCCAGCAGCCCCCGACAGGCTAACTACGAGCAGTACTTC	CASSPRQANYEQYF
TRBV7-2	TRBJ1-1	TRBD1	.	TGTGCCAGCAGCTCCTACCCTATGACAGGGATGAACACTGAAGCTTTCTTT	CASSSYPMTGMNTEAFF
TRBV19	TRBJ1-5	TRBD1	once	TGTGCCAGTAGTCCCGGGACAGGGGTGGGACAGCCCCAGCATTTT	CASSPGTGVGQPQHF
TRBV30	TRBJ2-1	.	once	TGTGCCTGGCGATTTGAACCATCCTACAATGAGCAGTTCTTC	CAWRFEPSYNEQFF
TRBV5-1	TRBJ2-2	TRBD2	.	TGCGCCAGCAGCTTGGATCTGCGGGAGGGCCTTGGGGAGCTGTTTTTT	CASSLDLREGLGELFF
TRBV18	TRBJ2-7	.	once	TGTGCCAGCTCACCACCGTCCGGCTACGAGCAGTACTTC	CASSPPSGYEQYF
TRBV7-2	TRBJ2-3	.	.	TGTGCCAGCAGCTTAGTGGGCCTTAGCACAGATACGCAGTATTTT	CASSLVGLSTDTQYF
TRBV28	TRBJ2-7	.	.	TGTGCCAGCAGTTTAGTCGGGGCAGCCTACGAGCAGTACTTC	CASSLVGAAYEQYF
TRBV30	TRBJ1-1	.	.	TGTGCCTGGAGTCCTCAGGCGAACACTGAAGCTTTCTTT	CAWSPQANTEAFF
TRBV10-3	TRBJ2-7	TRBD1	.	TGTGCCACTCGGGGACAGGGAGGGGACGAGCAGTACTTC	CATRGQGGDEQYF
TRBV9	TRBJ2-5	TRBD1	few	TGTGCCAGCAGCCCCATAGGGGGACAGGGGGCCGGACAAGAGACCCAGTACTTC	CASSPIGGQGAGQETQYF
TRBV18	TRBJ1-1	.	.	TGTGCCAGCTCACTTACGTGGCAGCGTAGACGGCGGGACACTGAAGCTTTCTTT	CASSLTWQRRRRDTEAFF
TRBV7-9	TRBJ2-5	.	.	TGTGCCAGCAGCTTATTAGGGACGGATCAAGAGACCCAGTACTTC	CASSLLGTDQETQYF
TRBV6-6	TRBJ2-7	.	.	TGTGCCAGCAGTAGGGCTTCGCCCTCCTACGAGCAGTACTTC	CASSRASPSYEQYF
TRBV11-2	TRBJ1-2	.	.	TGTGCCAGCAGCTTAGATCCAGGGTGGTATGGCTACACCTTC	CASSLDPGWYGYTF
TRBV28	TRBJ1-2	.	.	TGTGCCAGCAGTTTAACGGGCAGATTCTATGGCTACACCTTC	CASSLTGRFYGYTF
TRBV28	TRBJ2-3	.	.	TGTGCCAGCAGTTTAATCGGGGGCCCCACAGATACGCAGTATTTT	CASSLIGGPTDTQYF
TRBV14	TRBJ2-1	TRBD2	.	TGTGCCAGCAGCCACCGGACTAGCGGGAGCTCGGTTGAGCAGTTCTTC	CASSHRTSGSSVEQFF